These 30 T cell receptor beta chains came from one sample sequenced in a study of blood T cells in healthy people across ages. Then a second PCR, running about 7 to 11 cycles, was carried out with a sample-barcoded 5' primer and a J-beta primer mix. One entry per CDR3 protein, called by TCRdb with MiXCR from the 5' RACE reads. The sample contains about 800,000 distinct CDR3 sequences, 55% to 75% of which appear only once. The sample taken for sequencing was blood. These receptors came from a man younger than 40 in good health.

CDR3 in DNA: TGTGCCAGCAGCTTAGAAAGACCAGACATTGACTATGGCTACACCTTC. Residues: CASSLERPDIDYGYTF. The chain couples TRBV7-9 to TRBJ1-2; no definite D call. Trimming took off 1 base at V and 3 bases at J, with 15 bases between the two ends. Germline V gives CDR1 SEHNR, CDR2 FQNEAQ (reference sequence). CDR3 length: 16 residues.

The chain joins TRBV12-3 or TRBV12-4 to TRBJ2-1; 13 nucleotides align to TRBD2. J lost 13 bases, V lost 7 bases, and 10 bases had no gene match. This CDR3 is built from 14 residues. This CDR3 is CASTRGGTSGVQFF. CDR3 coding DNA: TGTGCCAGCACCCGGGGTGGGACTAGCGGGGTTCAGTTCTTC.

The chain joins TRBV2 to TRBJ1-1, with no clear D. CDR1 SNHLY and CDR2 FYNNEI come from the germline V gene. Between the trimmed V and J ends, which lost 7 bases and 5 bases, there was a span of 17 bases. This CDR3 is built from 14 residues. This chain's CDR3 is CASILGPAGTEAFF. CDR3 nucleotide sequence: TGTGCCAGCATCCTAGGACCGGCGGGAACTGAAGCTTTCTTT.

CDR3 DNA sequence: TGTGCCAGCAGCCCCCAGGGCACCCCGTACCAAGAGACCCAGTACTTC. It translates to CASSPQGTPYQETQYF. This sequence joins TRBV5-8 and TRBJ2-5; a weak D match, TRBD1 (5 bases). In germline, CDR1 is SGHTS, CDR2 YDEGEE. V dropped 4 bases and J dropped 0 bases, with 16 bases sitting between them. This CDR3 is 16 amino acids long.

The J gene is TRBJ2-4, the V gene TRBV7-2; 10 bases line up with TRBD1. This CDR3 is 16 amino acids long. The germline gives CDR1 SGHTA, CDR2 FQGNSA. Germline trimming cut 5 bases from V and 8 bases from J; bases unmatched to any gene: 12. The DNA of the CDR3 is TGTGCCAGCAGCCCCTCCCCGGGACAGGGGTCAGACATTCAGTACTTC. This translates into CASSPSPGQGSDIQYF. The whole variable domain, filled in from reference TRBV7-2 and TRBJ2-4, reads GAGVSQSPSNKVTEKGKDVELRCDPISGHTALYWYRQSLGQGLEFLIYFQGNSAPDKSGLPSDRFSAERTGGSVSTLTIQRTQQEDSAVYLCASSPSPGQGSDIQYFGAGTRLSVL.

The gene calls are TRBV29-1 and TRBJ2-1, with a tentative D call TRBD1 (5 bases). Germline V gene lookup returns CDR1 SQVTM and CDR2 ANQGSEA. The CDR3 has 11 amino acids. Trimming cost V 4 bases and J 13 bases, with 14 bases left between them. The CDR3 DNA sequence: TGCAGCGTTGGGATTACGGACATTCAGTTCTTC. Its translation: CSVGITDIQFF.

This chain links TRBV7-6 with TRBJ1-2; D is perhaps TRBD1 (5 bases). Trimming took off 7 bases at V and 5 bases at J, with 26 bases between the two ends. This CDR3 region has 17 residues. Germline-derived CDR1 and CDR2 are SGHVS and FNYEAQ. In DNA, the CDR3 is TGTGCCAGCACCCAGCGGGCAGGACAAAATAGGATATATGGCTACACCTTC. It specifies CASTQRAGQNRIYGYTF.

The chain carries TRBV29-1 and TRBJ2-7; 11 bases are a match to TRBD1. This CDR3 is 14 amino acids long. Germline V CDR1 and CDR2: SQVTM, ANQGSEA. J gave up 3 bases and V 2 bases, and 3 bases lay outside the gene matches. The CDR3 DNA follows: TGCAGCGTTGAAACCGGGACAGGGGGCTACGAGCAGTACTTC. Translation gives CSVETGTGGYEQYF.

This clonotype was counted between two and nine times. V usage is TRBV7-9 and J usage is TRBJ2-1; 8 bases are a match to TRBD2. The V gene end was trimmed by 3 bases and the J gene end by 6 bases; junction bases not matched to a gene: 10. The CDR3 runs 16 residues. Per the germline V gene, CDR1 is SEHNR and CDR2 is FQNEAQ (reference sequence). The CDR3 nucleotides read TGTGCCAGCAGCTTTCCCGGGACTAGGCCGACCAATGAGCAGTTCTTC. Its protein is CASSFPGTRPTNEQFF.

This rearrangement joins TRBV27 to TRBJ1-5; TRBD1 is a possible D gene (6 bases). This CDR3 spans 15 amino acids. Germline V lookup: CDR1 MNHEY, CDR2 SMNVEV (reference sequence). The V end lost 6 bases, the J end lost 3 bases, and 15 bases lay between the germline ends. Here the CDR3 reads CASSLTGPLNQPQHF. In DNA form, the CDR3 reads TGTGCCAGCAGCCTGACAGGTCCGCTCAATCAGCCCCAGCATTTT.

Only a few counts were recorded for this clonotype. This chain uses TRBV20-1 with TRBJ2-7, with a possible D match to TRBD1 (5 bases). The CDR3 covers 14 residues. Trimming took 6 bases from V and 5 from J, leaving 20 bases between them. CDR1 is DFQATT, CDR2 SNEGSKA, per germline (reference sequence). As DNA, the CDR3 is TGCAGTGCGACCCGCCTTACAGGCGAGGACGAGCAGTACTTC. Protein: CSATRLTGEDEQYF.

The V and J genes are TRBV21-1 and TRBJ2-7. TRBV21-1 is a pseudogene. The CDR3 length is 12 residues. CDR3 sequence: CASSTKRPEQYF. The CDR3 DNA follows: TGTGCCAGCAGCACTAAAAGGCCCGAGCAGTACTTC.

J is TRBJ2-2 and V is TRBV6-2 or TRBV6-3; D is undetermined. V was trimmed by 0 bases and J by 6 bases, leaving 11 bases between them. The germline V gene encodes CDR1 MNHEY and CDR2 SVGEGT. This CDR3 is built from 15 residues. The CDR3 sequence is CASSYSGQFSGELFF. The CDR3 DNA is TGTGCCAGCAGTTACTCGGGTCAGTTCTCCGGGGAGCTGTTTTTT.

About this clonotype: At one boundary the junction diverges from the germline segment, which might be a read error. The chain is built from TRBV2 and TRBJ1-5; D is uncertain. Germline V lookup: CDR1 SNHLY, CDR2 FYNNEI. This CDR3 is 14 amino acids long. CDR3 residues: CASSEDGSDQPQHF. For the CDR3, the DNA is TGTGCCAGCAGCGAAGACGGGTCAGATCAGCCCCAGCATTTT.

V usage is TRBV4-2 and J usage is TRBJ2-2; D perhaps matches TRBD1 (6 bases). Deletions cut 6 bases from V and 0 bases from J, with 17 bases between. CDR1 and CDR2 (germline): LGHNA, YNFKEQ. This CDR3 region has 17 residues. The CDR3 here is CASRGARGSTNTGELFF. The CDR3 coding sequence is TGTGCCAGCAGGGGGGCGAGGGGTAGTACGAACACCGGGGAGCTGTTTTTT.

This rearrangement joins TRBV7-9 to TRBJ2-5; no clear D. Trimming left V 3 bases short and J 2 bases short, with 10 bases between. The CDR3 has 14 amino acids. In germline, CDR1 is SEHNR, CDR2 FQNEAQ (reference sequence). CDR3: CASSFDIQQETQYF. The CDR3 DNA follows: TGTGCCAGCAGCTTCGACATACAACAAGAGACCCAGTACTTC.

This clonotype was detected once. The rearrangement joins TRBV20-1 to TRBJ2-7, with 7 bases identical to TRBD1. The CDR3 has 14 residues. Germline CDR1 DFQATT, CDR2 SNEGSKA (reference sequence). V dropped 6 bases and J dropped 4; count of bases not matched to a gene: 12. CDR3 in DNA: TGCAGTGCGCCCTTTCCGGGACAGTCATACGAGCAGTACTTC. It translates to CSAPFPGQSYEQYF.

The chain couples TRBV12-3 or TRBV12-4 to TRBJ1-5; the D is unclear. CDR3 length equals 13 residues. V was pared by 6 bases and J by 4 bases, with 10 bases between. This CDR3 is CASRPTENQPQHF. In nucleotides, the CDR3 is TGTGCCAGCAGGCCGACCGAGAATCAGCCCCAGCATTTT.

CDR3 amino acids: CASIEQVNKNEQFF. The DNA for the CDR3 is TGTGCCAGCATAGAACAGGTAAACAAGAATGAGCAGTTCTTC. The chain carries TRBV12-3 or TRBV12-4 and TRBJ2-1, with D possibly matching TRBD1 (5 bases). V gave up 7 bases and J gave up 7 bases, with 17 bases separating them. The CDR3 runs 14 residues.

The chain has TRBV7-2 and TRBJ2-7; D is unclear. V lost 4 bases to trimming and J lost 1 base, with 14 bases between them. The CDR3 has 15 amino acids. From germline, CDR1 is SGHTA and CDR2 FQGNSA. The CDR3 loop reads CASSSTVGYSYEQYF. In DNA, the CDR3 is TGTGCCAGCAGCTCCACTGTCGGTTATTCCTACGAGCAGTACTTC.

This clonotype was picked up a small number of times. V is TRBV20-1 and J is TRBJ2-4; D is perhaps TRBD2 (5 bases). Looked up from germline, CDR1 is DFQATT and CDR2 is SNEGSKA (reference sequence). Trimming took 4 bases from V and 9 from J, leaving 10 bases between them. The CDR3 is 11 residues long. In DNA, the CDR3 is TGCAGTGCTAACAAAGGAGGCATTCAGTACTTC. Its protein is CSANKGGIQYF.

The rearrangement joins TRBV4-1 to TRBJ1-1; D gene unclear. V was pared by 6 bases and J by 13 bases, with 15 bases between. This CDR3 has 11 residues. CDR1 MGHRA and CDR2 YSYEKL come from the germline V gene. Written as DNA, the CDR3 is TGCGCCAGCAGTTCTGGACTGTGGGTTTTCTTT. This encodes CASSSGLWVFF.

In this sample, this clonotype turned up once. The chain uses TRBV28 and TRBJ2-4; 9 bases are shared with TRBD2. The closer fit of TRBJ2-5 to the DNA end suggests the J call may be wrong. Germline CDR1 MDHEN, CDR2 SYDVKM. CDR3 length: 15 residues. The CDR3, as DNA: TGTGCCAGCAGCCCTCCAGCGGGAGGTCGGGAGACCCAGTACTTC. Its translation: CASSPPAGGRETQYF.

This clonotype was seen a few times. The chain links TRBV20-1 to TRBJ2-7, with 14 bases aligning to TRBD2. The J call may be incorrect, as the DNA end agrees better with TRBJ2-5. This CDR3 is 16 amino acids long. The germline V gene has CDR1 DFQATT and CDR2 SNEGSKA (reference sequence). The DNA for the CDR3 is TGCAGTGCTAGAGGCGGGACTAGCGGGGGTCACGAGACCCAGTACTTC. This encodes CSARGGTSGGHETQYF.

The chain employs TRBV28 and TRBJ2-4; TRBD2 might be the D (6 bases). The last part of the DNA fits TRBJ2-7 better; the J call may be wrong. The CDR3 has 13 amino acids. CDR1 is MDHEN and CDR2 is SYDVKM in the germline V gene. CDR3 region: CASQGWRDCEQYF. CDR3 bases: TGTGCCAGCCAAGGGTGGAGGGACTGCGAGCAGTACTTC.

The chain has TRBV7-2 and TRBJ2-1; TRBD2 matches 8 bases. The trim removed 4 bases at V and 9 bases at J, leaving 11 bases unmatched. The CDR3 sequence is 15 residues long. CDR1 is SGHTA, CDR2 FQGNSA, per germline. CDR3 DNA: TGTGCCAGCAGCTATTCGGGACTAGTAATCCGTGAGCAGTTCTTC. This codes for CASSYSGLVIREQFF.

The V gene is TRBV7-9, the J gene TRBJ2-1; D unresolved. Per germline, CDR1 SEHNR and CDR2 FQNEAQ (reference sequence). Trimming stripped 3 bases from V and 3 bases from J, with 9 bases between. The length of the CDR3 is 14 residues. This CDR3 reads CASSFEANYNEQFF. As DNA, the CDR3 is TGTGCCAGCAGCTTTGAAGCGAACTACAATGAGCAGTTCTTC.

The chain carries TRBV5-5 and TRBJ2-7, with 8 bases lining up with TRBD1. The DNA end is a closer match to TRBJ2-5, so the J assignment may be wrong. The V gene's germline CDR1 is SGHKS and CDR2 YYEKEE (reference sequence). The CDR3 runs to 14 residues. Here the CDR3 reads CASSRGQAGETQYF. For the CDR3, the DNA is TGTGCCAGCAGCCGGGGACAGGCAGGAGAGACCCAGTACTTC.

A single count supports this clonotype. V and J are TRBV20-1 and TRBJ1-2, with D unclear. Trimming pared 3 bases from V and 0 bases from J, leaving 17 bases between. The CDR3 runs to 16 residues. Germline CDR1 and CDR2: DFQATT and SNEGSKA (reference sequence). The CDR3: CSASGRGGFANYGYTF. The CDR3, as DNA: TGCAGTGCTAGCGGCCGGGGAGGGTTCGCTAACTATGGCTACACCTTC.

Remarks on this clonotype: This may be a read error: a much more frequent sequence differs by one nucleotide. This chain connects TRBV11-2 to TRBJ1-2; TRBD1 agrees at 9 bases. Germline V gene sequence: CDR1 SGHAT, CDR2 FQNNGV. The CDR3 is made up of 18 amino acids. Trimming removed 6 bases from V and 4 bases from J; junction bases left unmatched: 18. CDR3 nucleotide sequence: TGTGCCAGCAGTAGCGTCCGGGACAGGGTATTAGAGAGCTATGGCTACACCTTC. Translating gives CASSSVRDRVLESYGYTF.